These 23 T cell receptor beta chains were all obtained from the same sample, sequenced in a study of T-cell reconstitution after alpha-beta-depleted transplantation in children. The TCRbeta library incorporated unique molecular identifiers. TCRdb reanalysed the PCR reads using MiXCR and keeps one entry per CDR3 protein. The table has 900,000 or so distinct CDR3 sequences, around 15% seen once. Material: PBMCs, mostly from graft donor cells, obtained 360 days after TCRalphabeta/CD19-depleted stem cell transplant. All receptors derive from a male patient younger than 18 who had a stem cell transplant for acute lymphoblastic leukemia, so the T cells may come from the graft donor.

This sequence joins TRBV7-9 and TRBJ2-6, with 7 nucleotides matching TRBD2. Looked up from germline, CDR1 is SEHNR and CDR2 is FQNEAQ (reference sequence). The CDR3 spans 16 residues. Trimming took 5 bases from V and 2 from J; bases not matched to a gene: 6. The CDR3 DNA sequence: TGTGCCAGCAGCCACCCTGGGAGGGCTGGGGCCAACGTCCTGACTTTC. This translates into CASSHPGRAGANVLTF.

This clonotype has a handful of counts. The V and J genes are TRBV2 and TRBJ2-2, with TRBD2 matching 10 bases. Germline values: CDR1 SNHLY, CDR2 FYNNEI. The CDR3 consists of 16 residues. J was trimmed by 4 bases and V by 6 bases; bases with no gene match: 8. The CDR3 coding sequence is TGTGCCAGCAGAATGGGACTAGCGTGGGCCACCGGGGAGCTGTTTTTT. Translation gives CASRMGLAWATGELFF.

CDR3 sequence (DNA): TGTGCCAGCACCATTCAGGGGGCGGTAGGCGGAAACACCATATATTTT. This encodes CASTIQGAVGGNTIYF. The gene calls are TRBV5-6 and TRBJ1-3; 8 positions agree with TRBD1. Trimming took 6 bases from V and 4 from J; bases not matched to a gene: 12. The CDR3 contains 16 residues. Looked up from germline, CDR1 is SGHDT and CDR2 is YYEEEE.

This clonotype was seen only a few times. This chain joins TRBV27 and TRBJ2-2, with 8 bases matching TRBD2. Germline values: CDR1 MNHEY, CDR2 SMNVEV (reference sequence). This CDR3 contains 12 residues. The J segment lost 7 bases and the V segment lost 6 bases, leaving 1 base of the junction unmatched. CDR3 region: CASRRGDGELFF. As DNA, the CDR3 is TGTGCCAGCAGGCGGGGGGACGGGGAGCTGTTTTTT.

The chain uses TRBV12-3 or TRBV12-4 and TRBJ2-2; the match to TRBD2 covers 8 bases. This CDR3 contains 18 residues. The junction had 18 bases not matched to a gene; V was cut back by 11 bases and J by 1 base. This CDR3 reads CAFSPLWVAGKNTGELFF. The CDR3 nucleotides read TGTGCCTTCAGTCCCCTCTGGGTAGCGGGGAAGAACACCGGGGAGCTGTTTTTT.

There are a few counts of this clonotype. V is TRBV13 and J is TRBJ2-3; D not resolved. CDR1 is PRHDT, CDR2 FYEKMQ, per germline (reference sequence). This CDR3 region has 17 residues. V was trimmed by 5 bases and J by 0 bases, leaving 18 bases between them. The CDR3 coding sequence is TGTGCCAGCAGCCACGCCTGGACGGAGACTAGCACAGATACGCAGTATTTT. It translates to CASSHAWTETSTDTQYF.

The gene calls are TRBV5-1 and TRBJ2-7, with 8 bases that match TRBD1. Trimming took 7 bases from V and 4 from J; bases not matched to a gene: 10. Germline CDR1 is SGHRS and CDR2 is YFSETQ. The CDR3 runs 14 residues. CDR3 coding DNA: TGCGCCAGCGGATGGACAGGGACCGAATACGAGCAGTACTTC. Its protein is CASGWTGTEYEQYF.

This clonotype came up a few times. The rearrangement joins TRBV15 to TRBJ2-2; 7 bases agree with TRBD2. Per germline, CDR1 LNHNV and CDR2 YYDKDF (reference sequence). J was trimmed by 4 bases and V by 3 bases; bases with no gene match: 5. The CDR3 sequence is 15 residues long. The CDR3 reads CATSSGLVFTGELFF. As DNA, the CDR3 is TGTGCCACCAGCAGTGGACTAGTATTCACCGGGGAGCTGTTTTTT.

The V and J genes are TRBV5-1 and TRBJ2-7; TRBD2 aligns across 10 bases. The germline CDR1 and CDR2 sequences are SGHRS and YFSETQ. The CDR3 consists of 17 residues. Unmatched junction bases numbered 13, after V lost 3 bases and J lost 4 bases. The CDR3: CASSSPLRAGGPYEQYF. The CDR3 nucleotides read TGCGCCAGCAGCTCCCCCCTTCGAGCGGGAGGGCCTTACGAGCAGTACTTC. Combining the CDR3 with reference TRBV5-1 and TRBJ2-7 gives the whole variable domain KAGVTQTPRYLIKTRGQQVTLSCSPISGHRSVSWYQQTPGQGLQFLFEYFSETQRNKGNFPGRFSGRQFSNSRSEMNVSTLELGDSALYLCASSSPLRAGGPYEQYFGPGTRLTVT.

The V and J genes are TRBV2 and TRBJ1-1, with TRBD1 as a possible D gene (5 bases). CDR1 is SNHLY and CDR2 is FYNNEI in the germline V gene. The CDR3 is 15 amino acids. V lost 6 bases, J lost 0 bases, and 14 bases lay in between. CDR3 sequence reads: CASRPGTGMNTEAFF. In nucleotides, the CDR3 is TGTGCCAGCAGACCCGGGACGGGCATGAACACTGAAGCTTTCTTT.

This sequence joins TRBV14 and TRBJ2-3; no clear D gene. Trimming stripped 1 base from V and 8 bases from J, with 7 bases between. The CDR3 length is 12 residues. CDR1 is SGHDN and CDR2 is FVKESK in the germline V gene. In DNA, the CDR3 is TGTGCCAGCAGCCAAGTTCTTGGTACGCAGTATTTT. Protein: CASSQVLGTQYF.

This clonotype has only a few counts. The chain carries TRBV3-1 and TRBJ2-1, with 7 bases matching TRBD2. The CDR3 loop spans 15 amino acids. CDR1 and CDR2 from the germline V gene are LGHDT and YNNKEL (reference sequence). V lost 0 bases and J lost 8; bases outside the gene matches: 7. The CDR3 DNA reads TGTGCCAGCAGCCAAGATCAGCTCACTAGCGATGAGCAGTTCTTC. Protein: CASSQDQLTSDEQFF.

Ten or more counts support this clonotype. The J gene is TRBJ2-7, the V gene TRBV2; 7 nucleotides agree with TRBD2. The CDR3 has 12 amino acids. In germline, CDR1 is SNHLY, CDR2 FYNNEI. V dropped 4 bases and J dropped 7; count of bases not matched to a gene: 4. As DNA, the CDR3 is TGTGCCAGCAGTGGGGGGGGAGATGAGCAGTACTTC. Translating gives CASSGGGDEQYF.

This clonotype was counted ten times or more. The rearrangement joins TRBV12-3 or TRBV12-4 to TRBJ2-4; weak D call: TRBD1 (6 bases). This CDR3 contains 12 residues. V was clipped by 8 bases and J by 9 bases, with 14 bases between them. CDR3 bases: TGTGCCAGCTCCATAGGGGGTGGCATTCAGTACTTC. Protein product: CASSIGGGIQYF.

This chain connects TRBV4-1 to TRBJ2-1, with TRBD2 identical over 10 bases. V shed 1 base and J 7 bases; nucleotides not matched to a gene: 10. The germline gives CDR1 MGHRA, CDR2 YSYEKL. The CDR3 length is 17 residues. The CDR3 DNA reads as TGCGCCAGCAGCCAAGGGGGAGCGGGAGGGACCAAAAATGAGCAGTTCTTC. This gives the protein CASSQGGAGGTKNEQFF.

This clonotype has only a few counts. This chain connects TRBV19 to TRBJ2-3, with D hard to call. CDR1 and CDR2 from the germline V gene are LNHDA and SQIVND (reference sequence). This CDR3 is built from 13 residues. The germline V and J ends were trimmed by 2 bases and 1 base, with 4 bases remaining between them. CDR3 protein: CASSISRTDTQYF. DNA of the CDR3: TGTGCCAGTAGTATATCCCGCACAGATACGCAGTATTTT.

This clonotype was observed a handful of times. This sequence joins TRBV9 and TRBJ2-1, with D hard to call. Germline values: CDR1 SGDLS, CDR2 YYNGEE. The CDR3 sequence is 14 residues long. The V gene lost 0 bases and the J gene lost 1 base, with 5 bases spanning the gap. CDR3 sequence (DNA): TGTGCCAGCAGCGTAGACGGGTCCTACAATGAGCAGTTCTTC. It translates to CASSVDGSYNEQFF.

V and J are TRBV12-3 or TRBV12-4 and TRBJ2-7, with TRBD2 matching 11 bases. The CDR3 runs 15 residues. With 6 bases clipped from V and 2 bases from J, the junction kept 6 bases outside the gene matches. The CDR3 is CASSLGLAAAYEQYF. CDR3 sequence (DNA): TGTGCCAGCAGCCTGGGACTAGCGGCAGCCTACGAGCAGTACTTC.

The CDR3, as DNA: TGTGCCAGCAGTGAATGGCGGGGGAACTATGGCTACACCTTC. Its protein is CASSEWRGNYGYTF. V is TRBV2 and J is TRBJ1-2; tentative D call: TRBD1 (5 bases). Germline V gene sequence: CDR1 SNHLY, CDR2 FYNNEI. The V gene lost 2 bases and the J gene lost 2 bases, with 9 bases spanning the gap. The CDR3 loop spans 14 amino acids.

The gene calls are TRBV24-1 and TRBJ2-1; D perhaps matches TRBD2 (7 bases). Looked up from germline, CDR1 is KGHDR and CDR2 is SFDVKD. This CDR3 region has 16 residues. Trimming took off 4 bases at V and 6 bases at J, with 18 bases between the two ends. In nucleotides, the CDR3 is TGTGCCACCAGTGAAGGGGGGGGCCCTTGGGGCAATGAGCAGTTCTTC. It specifies CATSEGGGPWGNEQFF.

This clonotype was observed a few times. The chain uses TRBV5-1 and TRBJ1-3; D remains ambiguous. The length of the CDR3 is 15 residues. Looked up from germline, CDR1 is SGHRS and CDR2 is YFSETQ. V was clipped by 0 bases and J by 0 bases, with 7 bases between them. The CDR3 sequence is CASSLVPHSGNTIYF. Here the CDR3 DNA reads TGCGCCAGCAGCTTGGTCCCTCACTCTGGAAACACCATATATTTT.

The J gene is TRBJ1-5, the V gene TRBV12-3 or TRBV12-4, with D hard to call. The CDR3 length is 15 residues. The V and J ends lost 3 bases and 3 bases respectively, with 12 bases between them. In DNA form, the CDR3 reads TGTGCCAGCAGTTTTGCCAGTCGGAACAATCAGCCCCAGCATTTT. Its protein product is CASSFASRNNQPQHF.

In this sample, this clonotype turned up many times. The chain is built from TRBV5-1 and TRBJ2-3; D not certain. The CDR3 length is 12 residues. V was cut by 4 bases and J by 5 bases, with 8 bases left in between. Germline loops: CDR1 SGHRS, CDR2 YFSETQ. The CDR3 DNA sequence: TGCGCCAGCAGCCACAGCCTAGATACGCAGTATTTT. The encoded protein is CASSHSLDTQYF.